These 21 T cell receptor beta chains were sequenced from one sample in a study of CD8 T cells in Susac syndrome. RNA amounts of 0.5 to 1 ug underwent reverse transcription with random hexamers. TCRdb independently ran MiXCR on the immunoSEQ multiplex PCR reads; one entry per CDR3 protein. The profile covers roughly 200,000 distinct CDR3 sequences, with about 93% appearing a single time and 0.099% taken by the ten largest. The sample taken for sequencing was CD4+ T cells from PBMCs. Every receptor here comes from a human donor with Susac syndrome.

The chain couples TRBV20-1 to TRBJ2-3; 12 bases fit TRBD2. Germline V lookup: CDR1 DFQATT, CDR2 SNEGSKA (reference sequence). After removal of 4 bases from V and 4 bases from J, the junction contained 6 bases not matched to a gene. The CDR3 is made up of 15 amino acids. DNA of the CDR3: TGCAGTGCTACCCGACTAGCGGGAGATCCAGATACGCAGTATTTT. Its protein is CSATRLAGDPDTQYF.

The V call is TRBV18, the J call TRBJ1-4, with 8 bases matching TRBD1. V lost 3 bases, J lost 7 bases, and 7 bases stayed unmatched. Germline loops: CDR1 KGHSH, CDR2 LQKENI. There are 15 residues in the CDR3. CDR3 sequence reads: CASSPGQGGGEKLFF. The CDR3 coding sequence is TGTGCCAGCTCACCCGGACAGGGTGGGGGTGAAAAACTGTTTTTT.

The chain couples TRBV7-2 to TRBJ2-3; 9 positions match TRBD2. V gave up 3 bases and J gave up 1 base; unmatched junction bases: 5. The CDR3 length is 16 residues. Germline values: CDR1 SGHTA, CDR2 FQGNSA. CDR3 bases: TGTGCCAGCAGCTTGGCGGGAGGGCCGGGCACAGATACGCAGTATTTT. Residues: CASSLAGGPGTDTQYF.

The chain has TRBV12-3 or TRBV12-4 and TRBJ2-5; D tentatively fits TRBD1 or TRBD2 (5 bases each). This CDR3 spans 13 amino acids. V was pared by 3 bases and J by 5 bases, with 10 bases between. The CDR3 spells CASSFGAAETQYF. Here the CDR3 DNA reads TGTGCCAGCAGTTTCGGGGCAGCCGAGACCCAGTACTTC.

This rearrangement joins TRBV20-1 to TRBJ2-1; D might be TRBD1 (5 bases). In germline, CDR1 is DFQATT, CDR2 SNEGSKA (reference sequence). The CDR3 sequence is 13 residues long. The V and J ends lost 1 base and 3 bases respectively, with 7 bases between them. The CDR3 loop is CSARGTGYNEQFF. CDR3 sequence (DNA): TGCAGTGCTAGAGGTACAGGCTACAATGAGCAGTTCTTC.

The gene calls are TRBV19 and TRBJ2-7, with D possibly being TRBD1 or TRBD2 (5 bases each). Trimming pared 6 bases from V and 2 bases from J, leaving 17 bases between. The CDR3 is made up of 15 amino acids. CDR1 and CDR2 (germline): LNHDA, SQIVND (reference sequence). The CDR3 DNA is TGTGCCAGTAGCAAGGCCGGGACCGAACCCTACGAGCAGTACTTC. Its translation is CASSKAGTEPYEQYF.

V usage is TRBV27 and J usage is TRBJ2-1; D possibly corresponds to TRBD1 (6 bases). The germline CDR1 and CDR2 sequences are MNHEY and SMNVEV (reference sequence). Trimming removed 2 bases from V and 4 bases from J, with 18 bases in between. CDR3 length equals 17 residues. In nucleotides, the CDR3 is TGTGCCAGCAGTTTAAGGACAGTCGCTGCGATTTACAATGAGCAGTTCTTC. The encoded protein is CASSLRTVAAIYNEQFF.

The J gene is TRBJ2-7, the V gene TRBV29-1; the D gene is possibly TRBD2 (5 bases). The germline CDR1 and CDR2 sequences are SQVTM and ANQGSEA. This CDR3 spans 14 amino acids. Trimming cost V 6 bases and J 0 bases, with 15 bases left between them. As DNA, the CDR3 is TGCAGCGTGGAGGAAGGTCGGACCTCCTACGAGCAGTACTTC. Translation gives CSVEEGRTSYEQYF.

The rearrangement links TRBV29-1 to TRBJ1-1, with no clear D. This CDR3 region has 11 residues. CDR1 is SQVTM and CDR2 is ANQGSEA in the germline V gene. V was cut by 7 bases and J by 1 base, with 7 bases left in between. The CDR3 region is CSALRNTEAFF. The CDR3 DNA reads as TGCAGCGCTCTTAGGAACACTGAAGCTTTCTTT.

The chain employs TRBV18 and TRBJ1-1, with D hard to call. In germline, CDR1 is KGHSH, CDR2 LQKENI. The CDR3 sequence is 18 residues long. V was shortened by 4 bases and J by 0 bases, with 21 bases between the two germline ends. This CDR3 is CASSQFGSSAVMNTEAFF. The CDR3 nucleotides are TGTGCCAGCTCACAATTTGGTTCAAGTGCTGTGATGAACACTGAAGCTTTCTTT.

The chain employs TRBV4-3 and TRBJ2-1; D is ambiguous. V was trimmed by 1 base and J by 7 bases, leaving 11 bases between them. Germline V CDR1 and CDR2: LGHNA, YSLEER. The CDR3 runs 14 residues. CDR3 protein: CASSQVLRRNEQFF. The CDR3 DNA follows: TGCGCCAGCAGCCAAGTCCTTCGGCGGAATGAGCAGTTCTTC.

The CDR3 spells CASTQQGQETQYF. Written as DNA, the CDR3 is TGTGCCAGCACCCAACAGGGCCAAGAGACCCAGTACTTC. This chain uses TRBV12-3 or TRBV12-4 with TRBJ2-5; a weak D match, TRBD1 (6 bases). V lost 7 bases and J lost 1, with 10 bases in between. The CDR3 runs to 13 residues.

This chain connects TRBV6-5 to TRBJ2-1; the match to TRBD2 covers 8 bases. V shed 0 bases and J 1 base; nucleotides not matched to a gene: 5. Germline-derived CDR1 and CDR2 are MNHEY and SVGAGI. This CDR3 has 17 amino acids. This chain's CDR3 is CASSYSAAGGSYNEQFF. For the CDR3, the DNA is TGTGCCAGCAGTTACTCGGCGGCGGGAGGATCCTACAATGAGCAGTTCTTC.

The rearrangement uses TRBV6-2 or TRBV6-3 and TRBJ2-1; D is unresolved. V gave up 0 bases and J gave up 9 bases, with 3 bases separating them. The CDR3 extends over 11 amino acids. CDR1 is MNHEY and CDR2 is SVGEGT in the germline V gene. CDR3 nucleotides: TGTGCCAGCAGTTACTCTGGTGAGCAGTTCTTC. Amino acids: CASSYSGEQFF.

The J gene is TRBJ1-2, the V gene TRBV29-1; D is possibly TRBD1 (6 bases). Between the trimmed V and J ends, which lost 3 bases and 3 bases, there was a span of 14 bases. Germline CDR1 is SQVTM and CDR2 is ANQGSEA. The CDR3 extends over 14 amino acids. Here the CDR3 DNA reads TGCAGCGTTGAGACAAACGGACAGTACTATGGCTACACCTTC. It codes for CSVETNGQYYGYTF.

The rearrangement uses TRBV6-6 and TRBJ1-6; TRBD1 matches at 7 bases. With V trimmed by 4 bases and J by 14 bases, 11 bases remained unmatched. The CDR3 is made up of 14 amino acids. In germline, CDR1 is MNHNY, CDR2 SVGAGI (reference sequence). CDR3 coding DNA: TGTGCCAGCAGTTCCGAGGACAGGACAGTAACCCTCCACTTT. Translated, it gives CASSSEDRTVTLHF.

This clonotype was counted a few times. This rearrangement joins TRBV7-6 to TRBJ2-7; D unresolved. CDR1 and CDR2 (germline): SGHVS, FNYEAQ. V was pared by 1 base and J by 2 bases, with 6 bases between. The CDR3 has 13 amino acids. The CDR3 DNA reads TGTGCCAGCAGCTTAGAGACTGCCTACGAGCAGTACTTC. The encoded protein is CASSLETAYEQYF.

The CDR3 DNA reads TGTGCCAGCAGCTTAGTAGGACAAAGCTCCTATAATTCACCCCTCCACTTT. Translated: CASSLVGQSSYNSPLHF. The chain uses TRBV7-2 and TRBJ1-6, with D maybe TRBD1 (5 bases). The V gene lost 1 base and the J gene lost 0 bases, with 10 bases spanning the gap. This CDR3 region has 17 residues. CDR1 is SGHTA and CDR2 is FQGNSA in the germline V gene.

V and J are TRBV4-2 and TRBJ1-4; D not certain. Trimming took 4 bases from V and 7 from J, leaving 19 bases between them. Germline V gives CDR1 LGHNA, CDR2 YNFKEQ. The CDR3 extends over 16 amino acids. CDR3 nucleotide sequence: TGTGCCAGCAGCCCCCCTAGTGGGCCAGATAGTGAAAAACTGTTTTTT. Its translation is CASSPPSGPDSEKLFF.

The chain combines TRBV15 with TRBJ1-1; no definite D call. V gave up 3 bases and J gave up 1 base, with 9 bases separating them. This CDR3 has 14 residues. Germline values: CDR1 LNHNV, CDR2 YYDKDF (reference sequence). The CDR3 protein is CATSSGQENTEAFF. The CDR3 nucleotides are TGTGCCACCAGCAGTGGCCAGGAGAACACTGAAGCTTTCTTT.

V and J are TRBV2 and TRBJ2-2; 9 positions match TRBD1. Germline V gene data show CDR1 as SNHLY and CDR2 as FYNNEI. V shed 8 bases and J 5 bases; nucleotides not matched to a gene: 6. This CDR3 has 14 amino acids. CDR3 amino acids: CASGRTGVTGELFF. For the CDR3, the DNA is TGTGCCAGCGGCCGGACAGGGGTAACCGGGGAGCTGTTTTTT.